This T cell receptor (beta chain) is from a study of cytomegalovirus exposure and HLA in healthy donors. The study's findings and limits: It was likely that a cluster of highly shared sequence variants was a sequencing artifact. Immune exposure data for these donors was limited to CMV serostatus.

Amplification used 60 Vbeta primers and 13 Jbeta primers. Using immunoSEQ multiplex PCR, the repertoire was profiled, and TCRdb retains in-frame clones only, with some absent. Of about 200,000 clones listed, about four fifths are singletons. Turning to this clone: Its matching antigen is unknown.

CDR1 is SGHAT, CDR2 FQNNGV, per germline. This CDR3 comprises 14 residues. V shed 5 bases and J shed 4 bases, with 13 bases lying between them. The rearrangement links TRBV11-2 to TRBJ2-3; D ambiguous. Material: PBMCs. This clonotype was sampled from a male donor in good health and CMV-seropositive. CDR3 protein: CASSLSMGADTQYF. The CDR3 nucleotides are TGTGCCAGCAGCCTGTCGATGGGCGCAGATACGCAGTATTTT.